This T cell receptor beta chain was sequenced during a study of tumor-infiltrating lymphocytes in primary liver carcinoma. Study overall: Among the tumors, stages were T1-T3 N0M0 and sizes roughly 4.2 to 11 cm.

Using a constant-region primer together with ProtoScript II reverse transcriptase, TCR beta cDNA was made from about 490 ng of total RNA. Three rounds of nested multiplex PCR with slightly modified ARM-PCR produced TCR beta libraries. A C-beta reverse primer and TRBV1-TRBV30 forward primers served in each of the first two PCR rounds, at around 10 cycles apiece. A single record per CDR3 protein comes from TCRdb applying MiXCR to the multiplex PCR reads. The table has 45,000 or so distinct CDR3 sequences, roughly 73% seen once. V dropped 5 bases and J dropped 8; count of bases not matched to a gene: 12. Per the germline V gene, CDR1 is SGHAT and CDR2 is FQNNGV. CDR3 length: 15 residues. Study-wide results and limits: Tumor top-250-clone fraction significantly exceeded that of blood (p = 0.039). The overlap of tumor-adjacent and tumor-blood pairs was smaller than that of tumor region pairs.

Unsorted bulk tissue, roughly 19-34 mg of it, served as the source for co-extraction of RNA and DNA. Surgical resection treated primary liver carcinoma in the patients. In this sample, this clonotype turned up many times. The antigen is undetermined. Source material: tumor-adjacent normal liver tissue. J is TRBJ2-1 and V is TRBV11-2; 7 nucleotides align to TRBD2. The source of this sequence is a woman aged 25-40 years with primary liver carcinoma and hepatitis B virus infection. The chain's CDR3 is CASSPQVAGSDEQFF. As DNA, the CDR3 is TGTGCCAGCAGCCCTCAGGTAGCGGGTTCCGATGAGCAGTTCTTC.